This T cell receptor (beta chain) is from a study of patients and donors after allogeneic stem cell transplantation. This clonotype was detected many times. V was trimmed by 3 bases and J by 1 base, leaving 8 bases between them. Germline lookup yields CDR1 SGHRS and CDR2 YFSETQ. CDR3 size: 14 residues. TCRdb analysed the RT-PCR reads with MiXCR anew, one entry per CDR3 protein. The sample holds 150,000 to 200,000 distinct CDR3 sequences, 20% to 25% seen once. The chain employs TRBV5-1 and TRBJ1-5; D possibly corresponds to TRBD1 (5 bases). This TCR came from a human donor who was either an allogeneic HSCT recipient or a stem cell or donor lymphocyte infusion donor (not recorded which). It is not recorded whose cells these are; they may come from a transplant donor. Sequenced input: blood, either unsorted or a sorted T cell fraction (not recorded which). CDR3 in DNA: TGCGCCAGCAGCTGGGACCCCAGCAATCAGCCCCAGCATTTT. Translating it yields CASSWDPSNQPQHF.